A single T cell receptor (beta chain) is shown here with its context. Its matching antigen is unknown. The entry originates in a study of CD4 T cells in relation to SARS-CoV-2 and coronaviruses. Study in general: TCR beta CDR3s were sequenced after roughly ten-day antigen culture of PBMCs. A couple of subjects were Hispanic; patients were under 10 males and a few females. Convalescent patients had median age 38.5 years, range about 21 to 72.

For about nine days, around 91,000 sorted CD4+ cells grew with T cell-depleted PBMCs and CEF. TCRdb's copy holds only in-frame clones and misses some; the assay was immunoSEQ multiplex PCR. The top ten clones hold 2.8% of a sample with 36,000 or so clones, over 65% of them seen once. This CDR3 contains 15 residues. V was trimmed by 2 bases and J by 0 bases, leaving 7 bases between them. CDR1 SNHLY and CDR2 FYNNEI come from the germline V gene. The receptor's source is an adult with COVID-19. Specimen: memory CD4+ T cells from PBMCs, cultured in vitro. The chain recombines TRBV2 with TRBJ1-4; D gene unclear. CDR3 sequence (DNA): TGTGCCAGCAGTGAAACCCTGGCAACTAATGAAAAACTGTTTTTT. Protein product: CASSETLATNEKLFF.